The rows below give T cell receptor beta chains drawn from one sample of a study of spatial heterogeneity in lung cancer. TCRdb ran MiXCR on the 5' RACE reads and lists one entry per CDR3 protein. The sample lists roughly 79,000 distinct CDR3 sequences; 10% to 15% were seen once. The specimen was PBMCs, collected at surgery. These receptors were obtained from a male donor with early-stage non-small cell lung cancer. The CDR3 runs from the conserved cysteine through the conserved F or W. A D gene is named only where the DNA matches it firmly. Rows may omit the clone size; those that give it use once, few, many or a size class.

V gene	J gene	clone size	D gene	CDR3 protein	CDR3 DNA
TRBV19	TRBJ1-1	NA	NA	CASSNSKSLAAFF	TGTGCCAGTAGTAACAGTAAGTCCCTCGCAGCTTTCTTT
TRBV27	TRBJ2-7	few	NA	CATADGYEQYF	TGTGCCACCGCGGACGGATACGAGCAGTACTTC
TRBV5-5	TRBJ1-1	few	TRBD1	CASSLEVGDRHTEAFF	TGTGCCAGCAGCTTGGAGGTTGGGGACAGACACACTGAAGCTTTCTTT
TRBV29-1	TRBJ2-7	few	NA	CSVEDEGGSSYEQYF	TGCAGCGTTGAGGATGAGGGCGGTTCTTCCTACGAGCAGTACTTC
TRBV28	TRBJ2-7	few	TRBD2	CASRELAGGYYEQYF	TGTGCCAGCAGGGAACTAGCGGGAGGATACTACGAGCAGTACTTC
TRBV7-8	TRBJ2-1	few	NA	CASSLALYRAGSYNEQFF	TGTGCCAGCAGCTTAGCGTTGTACCGGGCGGGATCTTACAATGAGCAGTTCTTC
TRBV3-1	TRBJ1-1	few	NA	CASSQDSGTSEAFF	TGTGCCAGCAGCCAAGATTCGGGGACCTCTGAAGCTTTCTTT
TRBV7-2	TRBJ2-7	NA	TRBD1	CASSLRTGGEQYF	TGTGCCAGCAGCCTTCGGACAGGGGGCGAGCAGTACTTC
TRBV2	TRBJ1-5	many	NA	CASSEEARVGNQPQHF	TGTGCCAGCAGTGAAGAAGCCAGGGTGGGCAATCAGCCCCAGCATTTT
TRBV5-6	TRBJ1-2	NA	NA	CASSLVEGEAVYGYTF	TGTGCCAGCAGCCTAGTCGAGGGCGAAGCAGTTTATGGCTACACCTTC